This T cell receptor (beta chain) was recorded in a study of blood T cells in healthy people across ages. Across the study: T cells yielded about one barcoded beta molecule per two cells through template switching.

Study results and caveats: A roughly linear age-dependent decrease characterized TCR beta diversity per million T cells.

CDR3 length: 15 amino acids. Germline CDR1 reads SGHAT; CDR2 reads FQDESV (reference sequence). J was trimmed by 8 bases and V by 4 bases; bases with no gene match: 10. For this clonotype: The antigen is not known.

PCR was performed a second time for 7 to 11 cycles using a sample-barcoded 5' primer and a J-beta primer mix. MiXCR was run by TCRdb on the 5' RACE reads, yielding one entry per CDR3 protein. The sample lists about 800,000 distinct CDR3 sequences, about 25% seen once, with under 4.5% in the top ten. These same data were also listed under a study on T cells of mothers and their children.

The J gene is TRBJ2-5, the V gene TRBV11-1; 10 bases are a match to TRBD2. Material for sequencing was blood. This sequence originates from a boy younger than 18 in good health. CDR3 amino acids: CASSSVSGLAFTQYF. The CDR3, as DNA: TGTGCCAGCAGCTCAGTATCGGGACTAGCGTTTACCCAGTACTTC. The full variable domain, in which reference TRBV11-1 and TRBJ2-5 provide the parts outside the CDR3, is EAEVAQSPRYKITEKSQAVAFWCDPISGHATLYWYRQILGQGPELLVQFQDESVVDDSQLPKDRFSAERLKGVDSTLKIQPAELGDSAMYLCASSSVSGLAFTQYFGPGTRLLVL.